Presented here are 18 T cell receptor beta chains from one specimen sequenced in a study of CD8+CD57+ T cells in acquired aplastic anemia. CD8+CD57+ cell expansion had been shown by flow cytometry in patients chosen for sequencing. Profiling that covered TCR beta VDJ and CDR3 relied on genomic DNA as its template. MiXCR, run by TCRdb on the reads, gives a single entry per CDR3 protein. The sample has about 160,000 distinct CDR3 sequences, about two thirds seen once; the top ten hold roughly half. Sequenced input: sorted CD4+, CD8+, or CD8+CD57+ T cells (not recorded which) from PBMCs. The origin of the receptors is a human donor with aplastic anemia.

The V call is TRBV15, the J call TRBJ2-7; 7 bases are shared with TRBD2. Trimming at V came to 5 bases and at J to 0 bases, leaving 4 bases not matched to a gene. Looked up from germline, CDR1 is LNHNV and CDR2 is YYDKDF (reference sequence). The CDR3 spans 14 residues. In nucleotides, the CDR3 is TGTGCCACCAGCCGCAGGACTAGCTCCTACGAGCAGTACTTC. Translating gives CATSRRTSSYEQYF. The full variable domain, with the rest looked up from reference TRBV15 and TRBJ2-7, is DAMVIQNPRYQVTQFGKPVTLSCSQTLNHNVMYWYQQKSSQAPKLLFHYYDKDFNNEADTPDNFQSRRPNTSFCFLDIRSPGLGDTAMYLCATSRRTSSYEQYFGPGTRLTVT.

The rearrangement joins TRBV20-1 to TRBJ2-1; 10 bases align to TRBD2. There are 14 residues in the CDR3. Germline CDR1 DFQATT, CDR2 SNEGSKA (reference sequence). Losses at the gene ends were 7 bases for V and 4 bases for J; bases not matched to a gene: 7. CDR3 in amino acids: CSGQLAGRYNEQFF. In DNA form, the CDR3 reads TGCAGTGGACAACTAGCGGGGAGATACAATGAGCAGTTCTTC.

This clonotype came up a few times. The CDR3 coding sequence is TGTGCCAGCAGCCCTAGCAGGTTACAGGGCGGCAATCAGCCCCAGCATTTT. Its protein product is CASSPSRLQGGNQPQHF. This sequence joins TRBV7-2 and TRBJ1-5; D perhaps matches TRBD1 (6 bases). Germline V gives CDR1 SGHTA, CDR2 FQGNSA. The CDR3 sequence is 17 residues long. V lost 5 bases and J 2 bases, leaving 19 bases between the germline ends.

The chain employs TRBV13 and TRBJ2-7, with a possible D match to TRBD2 (5 bases). The CDR3 contains 14 residues. Trimming pared 6 bases from V and 2 bases from J, leaving 14 bases between. Germline V lookup: CDR1 PRHDT, CDR2 FYEKMQ (reference sequence). Written as DNA, the CDR3 is TGTGCCAGCAGTACCCGGGGTACTCCCTACGAGCAGTACTTC. Protein sequence: CASSTRGTPYEQYF.

The J gene is TRBJ1-2, the V gene TRBV19; TRBD1 matches 8 bases. The CDR3 is 14 amino acids. CDR1 LNHDA and CDR2 SQIVND come from the germline V gene (reference sequence). The V and J ends lost 7 bases and 4 bases, in that order; junction bases with no gene match: 8. CDR3 protein: CASTRQGSSYGYTF. As DNA, the CDR3 is TGTGCCAGTACCAGACAGGGGTCTAGCTATGGCTACACCTTC.

The chain has TRBV7-3 and TRBJ2-5, with 9 bases matching TRBD1. Per the germline V gene, CDR1 is SGHTA and CDR2 is FQGTGA. V lost 2 bases to trimming and J lost 5 bases; unmatched junction nucleotides: 3. The CDR3 runs 14 residues. Here the CDR3 DNA reads TGTGCCAGCAGCTTACACAGGGGGCGGGAGACCCAGTACTTC. Its protein is CASSLHRGRETQYF.

The chain is built from TRBV7-9 and TRBJ2-7; TRBD2 aligns across 9 bases. The CDR3 extends over 15 amino acids. V lost 5 bases to trimming and J lost 0 bases; unmatched junction nucleotides: 5. Per the germline V gene, CDR1 is SEHNR and CDR2 is FQNEAQ (reference sequence). The CDR3, as DNA: TGTGCCAGCAGCCACCGCGGGAGGGGCTCCTACGAGCAGTACTTC. It encodes CASSHRGRGSYEQYF.

This chain links TRBV7-9 with TRBJ1-3, with D maybe TRBD1 (5 bases). V was cut by 7 bases and J by 0 bases, with 16 bases left in between. The CDR3 loop spans 16 amino acids. The germline gives CDR1 SEHNR, CDR2 FQNEAQ (reference sequence). CDR3: CASIPREGSSGNTIYF. The CDR3 DNA reads TGTGCCAGCATCCCAAGGGAGGGGAGCTCTGGAAACACCATATATTTT.

The chain combines TRBV11-3 with TRBJ1-6; D unclear. There are 12 residues in the CDR3. CDR1 and CDR2 from the germline V gene are SGHNT and YENEEA. Trimming removed 2 bases at V and 8 bases at J, with 4 bases between. Written as DNA, the CDR3 is TGTGCCAGCAGCTTATTAGATTCACCCCTCCACTTT. The encoded protein is CASSLLDSPLHF.

J is TRBJ2-7 and V is TRBV7-2; TRBD2 might be the D (5 bases). In germline, CDR1 is SGHTA, CDR2 FQGNSA. Trimming removed 0 bases from V and 2 bases from J, with 5 bases in between. This CDR3 contains 13 residues. The CDR3 DNA sequence: TGTGCCAGCAGCTTAGCGCGGGCCTACGAGCAGTACTTC. This sequence encodes CASSLARAYEQYF.

This rearrangement joins TRBV7-9 to TRBJ2-1; TRBD2 might be the D (6 bases). Germline lookup yields CDR1 SEHNR and CDR2 FQNEAQ (reference sequence). The CDR3 runs 15 residues. V lost 0 bases and J lost 3, with 9 bases in between. The CDR3 nucleotides read TGTGCCAGCAGCTTAGCGCGGGGCGGCTACAATGAGCAGTTCTTC. Protein product: CASSLARGGYNEQFF.

The chain couples TRBV7-6 to TRBJ2-3, with D perhaps given as TRBD1 or TRBD2 (5 bases each). The CDR3 runs 18 residues. Germline CDR1 and CDR2: SGHVS and FNYEAQ. With 5 bases removed from V and 0 bases from J, the gap between germline ends came to 21 bases. CDR3 protein: CASSPYGTHSPSTDTQYF. CDR3 DNA sequence: TGTGCCAGCAGCCCCTACGGGACCCACTCCCCTAGCACAGATACGCAGTATTTT. The whole variable domain, filled in from reference TRBV7-6 and TRBJ2-3, reads GAGVSQSPRYKVTKRGQDVALRCDPISGHVSLYWYRQALGQGPEFLTYFNYEAQQDKSGLPNDRFSAERPEGSISTLTIQRTEQRDSAMYRCASSPYGTHSPSTDTQYFGPGTRLTVL.

The rearrangement links TRBV6-1 to TRBJ1-1; D gene uncertain. This CDR3 region has 13 residues. V gave up 1 base and J gave up 6 bases, with 9 bases separating them. Germline V gene lookup returns CDR1 MNHNS and CDR2 SASEGT. This chain's CDR3 is CASSEVTAPEAFF. The DNA of the CDR3 is TGTGCCAGCAGTGAAGTTACAGCACCTGAAGCTTTCTTT.

V and J are TRBV7-9 and TRBJ2-1; D uncertain. Germline V gene sequence: CDR1 SEHNR, CDR2 FQNEAQ (reference sequence). Between the trimmed V and J ends, which lost 5 bases and 7 bases, there was a span of 12 bases. The CDR3 runs 13 residues. CDR3 residues: CASSQGLGNEQFF. The CDR3 nucleotides read TGTGCCAGCAGCCAAGGGTTAGGGAATGAGCAGTTCTTC.

The CDR3 region is CSVGTRGGAGGTADNEQFF. CDR3 DNA: TGCAGCGTCGGGACCCGAGGGGGCGCGGGGGGTACCGCCGACAATGAGCAGTTCTTC. This rearrangement joins TRBV29-1 to TRBJ2-1; D perhaps matches TRBD2 (8 bases). The germline gives CDR1 SQVTM, CDR2 ANQGSEA. This CDR3 has 19 amino acids. V was clipped by 6 bases and J by 5 bases, with 32 bases between them.

The rearrangement uses TRBV29-1 and TRBJ1-1, with a tentative D call TRBD1 (6 bases). CDR1 is SQVTM and CDR2 is ANQGSEA in the germline V gene. Trimming took 6 bases from V and 4 from J, leaving 18 bases between them. There are 14 residues in the CDR3. DNA for the CDR3: TGCAGCGTCCAAGGGGGAGGTGGGAGCACTGAAGCTTTCTTT. Its protein is CSVQGGGGSTEAFF.

The chain has TRBV5-6 and TRBJ2-5; TRBD2 matches at 13 bases. The V and J ends lost 3 bases and 4 bases, in that order; junction bases with no gene match: 0. The CDR3 totals 14 residues. CDR1 is SGHDT and CDR2 is YYEEEE in the germline V gene. The CDR3 region is CASSWTSGRETQYF. The CDR3 nucleotides read TGTGCCAGCAGCTGGACTAGCGGGAGAGAGACCCAGTACTTC. The variable domain in full, with the rest retrieved from reference TRBV5-6 and TRBJ2-5, is DAGVTQSPTHLIKTRGQQVTLRCSPKSGHDTVSWYQQALGQGPQFIFQYYEEEERQRGNFPDRFSGHQFPNYSSELNVNALLLGDSALYLCASSWTSGRETQYFGPGTRLLVL.

The chain recombines TRBV5-4 with TRBJ2-7; D not certain. The CDR3 extends over 11 amino acids. Trimming took off 2 bases at V and 5 bases at J, with 5 bases between the two ends. CDR1 is SGHNT, CDR2 YYREEE, per germline (reference sequence). The CDR3 reads CASSFGNEQYF. The CDR3 coding sequence is TGTGCCAGCAGCTTCGGTAACGAGCAGTACTTC.